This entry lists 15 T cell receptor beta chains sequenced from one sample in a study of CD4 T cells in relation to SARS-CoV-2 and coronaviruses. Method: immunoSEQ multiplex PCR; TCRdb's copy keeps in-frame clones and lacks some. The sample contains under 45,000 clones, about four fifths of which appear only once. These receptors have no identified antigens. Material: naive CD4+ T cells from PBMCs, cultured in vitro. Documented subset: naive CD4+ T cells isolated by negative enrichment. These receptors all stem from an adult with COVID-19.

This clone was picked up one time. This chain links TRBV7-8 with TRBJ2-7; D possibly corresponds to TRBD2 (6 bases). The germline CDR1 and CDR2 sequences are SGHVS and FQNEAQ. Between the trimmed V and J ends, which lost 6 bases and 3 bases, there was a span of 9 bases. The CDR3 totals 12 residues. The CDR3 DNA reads TGTGCCAGCAGGGGGGGTAGCTACGAGCAGTACTTC. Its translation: CASRGGSYEQYF. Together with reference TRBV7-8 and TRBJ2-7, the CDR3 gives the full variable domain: GAGVSQSPRYKVAKRGQDVALRCDPISGHVSLFWYQQALGQGPEFLTYFQNEAQLDKSGLPSDRFFAERPEGSVSTLKIQRTQQEDSAVYLCASRGGSYEQYFGPGTRLTVT.

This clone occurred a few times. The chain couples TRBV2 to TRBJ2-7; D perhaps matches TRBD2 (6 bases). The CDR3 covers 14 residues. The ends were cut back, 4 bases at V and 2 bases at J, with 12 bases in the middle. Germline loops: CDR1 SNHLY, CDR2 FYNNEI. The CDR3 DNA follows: TGTGCCAGCAGTGTACTCAGCGGGCCCTACGAGCAGTACTTC. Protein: CASSVLSGPYEQYF.

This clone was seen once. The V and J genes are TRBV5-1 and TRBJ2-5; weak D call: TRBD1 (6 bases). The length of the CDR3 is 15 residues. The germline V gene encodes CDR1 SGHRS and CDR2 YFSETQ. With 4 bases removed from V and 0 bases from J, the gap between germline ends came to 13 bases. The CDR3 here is CASSGGQGYQETQYF. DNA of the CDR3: TGCGCCAGCAGCGGGGGCCAGGGCTACCAAGAGACCCAGTACTTC.

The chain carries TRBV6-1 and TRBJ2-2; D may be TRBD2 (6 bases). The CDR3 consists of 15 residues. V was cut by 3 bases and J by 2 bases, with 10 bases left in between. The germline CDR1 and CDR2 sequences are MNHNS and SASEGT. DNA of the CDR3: TGTGCCAGCAGTGATCGCGGGGCTAACACCGGGGAGCTGTTTTTT. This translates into CASSDRGANTGELFF.

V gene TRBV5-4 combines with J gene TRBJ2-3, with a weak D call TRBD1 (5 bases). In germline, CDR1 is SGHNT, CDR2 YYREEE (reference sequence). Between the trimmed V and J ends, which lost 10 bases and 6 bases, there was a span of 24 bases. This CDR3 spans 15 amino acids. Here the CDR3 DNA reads TGTGCCTCCAAGGAAAGGGGCGCGACCCGGGATACGCAGTATTTT. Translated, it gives CASKERGATRDTQYF.

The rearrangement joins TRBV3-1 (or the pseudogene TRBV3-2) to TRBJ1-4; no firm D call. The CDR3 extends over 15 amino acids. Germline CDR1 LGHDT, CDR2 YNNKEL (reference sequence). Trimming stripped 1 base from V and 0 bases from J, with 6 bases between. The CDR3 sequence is CASSQGGSTNEKLFF. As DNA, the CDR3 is TGTGCCAGCAGCCAAGGGGGATCAACTAATGAAAAACTGTTTTTT.

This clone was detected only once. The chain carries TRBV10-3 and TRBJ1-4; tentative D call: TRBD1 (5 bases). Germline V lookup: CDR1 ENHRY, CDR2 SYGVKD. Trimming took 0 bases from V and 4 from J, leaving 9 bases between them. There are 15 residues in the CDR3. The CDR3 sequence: CAISESGTDNEKLFF. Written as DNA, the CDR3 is TGTGCCATCAGTGAGTCGGGGACGGATAATGAAAAACTGTTTTTT.

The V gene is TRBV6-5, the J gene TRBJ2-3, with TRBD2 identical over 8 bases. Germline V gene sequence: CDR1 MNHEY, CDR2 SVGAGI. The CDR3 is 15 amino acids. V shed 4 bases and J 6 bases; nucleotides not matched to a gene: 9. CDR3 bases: TGTGCCAGCAGTTTTTTGAGCGGGAGATACGATACGCAGTATTTT. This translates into CASSFLSGRYDTQYF.

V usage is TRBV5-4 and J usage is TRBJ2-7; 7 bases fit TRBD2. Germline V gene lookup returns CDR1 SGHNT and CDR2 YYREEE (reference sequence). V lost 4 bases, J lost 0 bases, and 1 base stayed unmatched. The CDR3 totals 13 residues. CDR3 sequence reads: CASSRLASYEQYF. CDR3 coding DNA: TGTGCCAGCAGCCGACTAGCCTCCTACGAGCAGTACTTC. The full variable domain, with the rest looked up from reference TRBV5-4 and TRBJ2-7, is ETGVTQSPTHLIKTRGQQVTLRCSSQSGHNTVSWYQQALGQGPQFIFQYYREEENGRGNFPPRFSGLQFPNYSSELNVNALELDDSALYLCASSRLASYEQYFGPGTRLTVT.

The CDR3 nucleotides read TGTGCCAGCAGGTTTGACCCTACTGGAGACACTGAAGCTTTCTTT. Its protein is CASRFDPTGDTEAFF. The rearrangement joins TRBV5-4 to TRBJ1-1; D unresolved. This CDR3 contains 15 residues. Looked up from germline, CDR1 is SGHNT and CDR2 is YYREEE (reference sequence). V lost 5 bases and J lost 3, with 17 bases in between.

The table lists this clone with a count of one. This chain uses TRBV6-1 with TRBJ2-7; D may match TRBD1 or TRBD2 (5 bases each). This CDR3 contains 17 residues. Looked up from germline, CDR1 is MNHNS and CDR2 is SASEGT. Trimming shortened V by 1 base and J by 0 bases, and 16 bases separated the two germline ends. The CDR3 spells CASSEEMGAGSSYEQYF. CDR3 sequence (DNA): TGTGCCAGCAGTGAAGAAATGGGTGCAGGGAGCTCCTACGAGCAGTACTTC.

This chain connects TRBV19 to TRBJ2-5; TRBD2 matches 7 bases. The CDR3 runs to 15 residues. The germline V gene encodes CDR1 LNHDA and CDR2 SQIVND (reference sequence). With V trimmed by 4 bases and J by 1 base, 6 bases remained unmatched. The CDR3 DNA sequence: TGTGCCAGTAGTAACGGGTGGGGGGGCCAAGAGACCCAGTACTTC. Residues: CASSNGWGGQETQYF.

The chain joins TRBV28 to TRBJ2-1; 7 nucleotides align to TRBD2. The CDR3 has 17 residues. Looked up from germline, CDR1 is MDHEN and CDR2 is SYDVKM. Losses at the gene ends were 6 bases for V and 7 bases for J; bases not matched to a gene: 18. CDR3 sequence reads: CASSRKAGGRRRNEQFF. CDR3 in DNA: TGTGCCAGCAGCAGGAAGGCTGGCGGGAGACGCAGGAATGAGCAGTTCTTC.

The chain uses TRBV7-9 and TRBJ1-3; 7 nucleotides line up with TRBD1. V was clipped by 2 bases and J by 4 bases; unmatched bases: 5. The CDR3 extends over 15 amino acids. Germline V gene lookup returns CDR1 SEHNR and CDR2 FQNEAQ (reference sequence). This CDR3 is CASSLQGVEGNTIYF. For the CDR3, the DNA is TGTGCCAGCAGCTTACAGGGGGTGGAAGGAAACACCATATATTTT.

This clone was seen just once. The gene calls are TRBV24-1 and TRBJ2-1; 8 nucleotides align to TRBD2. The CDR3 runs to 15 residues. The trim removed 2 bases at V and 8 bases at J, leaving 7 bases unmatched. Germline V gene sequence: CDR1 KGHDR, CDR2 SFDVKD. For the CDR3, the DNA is TGTGCCACCAGTGATTCGGCGGGAGGATCCGATGAGCAGTTCTTC. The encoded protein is CATSDSAGGSDEQFF.